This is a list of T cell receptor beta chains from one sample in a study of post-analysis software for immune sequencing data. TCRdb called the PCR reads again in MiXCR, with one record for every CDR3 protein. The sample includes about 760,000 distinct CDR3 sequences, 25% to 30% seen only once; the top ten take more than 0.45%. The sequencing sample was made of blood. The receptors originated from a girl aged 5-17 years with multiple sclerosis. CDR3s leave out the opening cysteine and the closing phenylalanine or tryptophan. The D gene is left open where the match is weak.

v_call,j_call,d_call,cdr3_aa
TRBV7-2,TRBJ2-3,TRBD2,ASSFGGALADTQY
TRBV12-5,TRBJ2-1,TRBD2,ASGLGLAGGSGNEQF
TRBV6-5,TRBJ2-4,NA,ASSYRTQNIQY
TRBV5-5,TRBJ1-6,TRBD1,ASSWPTGGIGSPLH
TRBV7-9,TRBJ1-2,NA,ASSAQGSRGYT
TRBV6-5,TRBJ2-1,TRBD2,ASSMGTSGNEQF
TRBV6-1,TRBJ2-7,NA,ASSPRTETYEQY
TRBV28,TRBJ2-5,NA,ASSGSWTAGGTQY
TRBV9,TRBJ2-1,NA,AGSVGRPGDEQF
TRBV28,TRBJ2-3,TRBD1,ASSSDRYTDTQY
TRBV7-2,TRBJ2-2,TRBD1,ASSLQTGSTGELF
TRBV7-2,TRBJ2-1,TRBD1,ASSLPDRGRYNEQF
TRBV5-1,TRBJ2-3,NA,ASSLYRAADTQY
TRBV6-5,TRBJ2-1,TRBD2,ASSYGLAGVGGNEQF
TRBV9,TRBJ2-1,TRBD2,ASGLAGSYNEQF
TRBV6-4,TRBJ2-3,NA,ASSDLASDLTDTQY
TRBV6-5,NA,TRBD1,ASSSGTGGVETQY
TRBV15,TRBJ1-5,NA,ATSRVAGGGSNQPQH
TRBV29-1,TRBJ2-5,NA,SVSPPGHSGETQY
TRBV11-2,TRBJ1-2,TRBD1,ASSPMAGGNGYT
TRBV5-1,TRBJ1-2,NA,ASSRGSREGGYT
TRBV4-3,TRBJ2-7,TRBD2,ASSQGLADTYEQY
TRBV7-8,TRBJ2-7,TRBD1,ASSRGTGGAYEQY
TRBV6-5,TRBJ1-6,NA,ASSREPLSPLH